This is a list of T cell receptor beta chains from one sample in a study of radiotherapy plus CTLA-4 blockade in lung cancer. The protocol was immunoSEQ multiplex PCR, while the TCRdb copy is restricted to in-frame clones and leaves out a portion. The data contain some 50,000 clones, 84% of them singletons. The input for sequencing was peripheral blood, taken from a patient treated with radiotherapy plus ipilimumab. These receptors were taken from a human donor with non-small cell lung cancer whose response to radiotherapy plus ipilimumab could not be evaluated. CDR3s include the opening cysteine and the closing phenylalanine or tryptophan. Fields, in order: V gene, D gene, J gene, clone size, CDR3 protein, CDR3 DNA. A D gene is named only where the DNA matches it firmly. Where a row states a size, it is once, few, many or the class of an expanded clone; other rows omit it.

V: TRBV7-2; D: TRBD1; J: TRBJ1-2; size: NA; CDR3: CASSLGEGAGGYTF; DNA: TGTGCCAGCAGCTTAGGAGAGGGGGCGGGTGGCTACACCTTC
V: TRBV5-1; D: TRBD1; J: TRBJ2-1; size: NA; CDR3: CASSLVGTGVNEQFF; DNA: TGCGCCAGCAGCTTGGTTGGGACAGGGGTCAATGAGCAGTTCTTC
V: TRBV7-2; D: NA; J: TRBJ2-3; size: few; CDR3: CASSLVGGDADTQYF; DNA: TGTGCCAGCAGCTTAGTTGGAGGGGATGCAGATACGCAGTATTTT
V: TRBV6-1; D: TRBD2; J: TRBJ2-1; size: once; CDR3: CASSEALLAGVWNEQFF; DNA: TGTGCCAGCAGTGAGGCCCTACTAGCGGGAGTTTGGAATGAGCAGTTCTTC
V: TRBV7-9; D: TRBD2; J: TRBJ2-1; size: NA; CDR3: CASSPRGAHEQFF; DNA: TGTGCCAGCAGCCCGCGGGGGGCCCATGAGCAGTTCTTC
V: TRBV4-1; D: TRBD1; J: TRBJ2-2; size: NA; CDR3: CASSGTGLFDTGELFF; DNA: TGCGCCAGCAGCGGGACAGGGTTGTTCGACACCGGGGAGCTGTTTTTT
V: TRBV28; D: NA; J: TRBJ2-1; size: NA; CDR3: CASSRLVISEQFF; DNA: TGTGCCAGCAGTCGTTTGGTTATCAGTGAGCAGTTCTTC
V: TRBV14; D: NA; J: TRBJ1-4; size: NA; CDR3: CASSQRGAGAEKLFF; DNA: TGTGCCAGCAGCCAACGAGGGGCAGGGGCTGAAAAACTGTTTTTT
V: TRBV7-9; D: NA; J: TRBJ2-1; size: NA; CDR3: CASSSNRDPSSYNEQFF; DNA: TGTGCCAGCAGCTCTAACAGGGATCCTAGCTCCTACAATGAGCAGTTCTTC
V: TRBV28; D: NA; J: TRBJ1-4; size: NA; CDR3: CASSLLLSGEKLFF; DNA: TGTGCCAGCAGTTTACTGTTGAGCGGGGAAAAACTGTTTTTT
V: TRBV7-9; D: NA; J: TRBJ2-5; size: NA; CDR3: CASSWGLLQETQYF; DNA: TGTGCCAGCAGCTGGGGACTTCTACAAGAGACCCAGTACTTC
V: TRBV14; D: NA; J: TRBJ2-4; size: NA; CDR3: CASSQQMNIQYF; DNA: TGTGCCAGCAGCCAACAGATGAACATTCAGTACTTC
V: TRBV25-1; D: TRBD1; J: TRBJ2-3; size: once; CDR3: CASSGGPTGSFTDTQYF; DNA: TGTGCCAGCAGTGGCGGCCCGACAGGGAGTTTCACAGATACGCAGTATTTT
V: TRBV4-3; D: NA; J: TRBJ1-1; size: NA; CDR3: CASSQGPPGNTEAFF; DNA: TGCGCCAGCAGCCAAGGCCCGCCGGGGAACACTGAAGCTTTCTTT
V: TRBV5-1; D: NA; J: TRBJ1-3; size: NA; CDR3: CASSLGAGSGNTIYF; DNA: TGCGCCAGCAGCTTGGGTGCGGGCTCTGGAAACACCATATATTTT
V: TRBV10-3; D: TRBD1; J: TRBJ1-2; size: NA; CDR3: CAISPGTGTGYTF; DNA: TGTGCCATCAGTCCCGGGACAGGGACTGGCTACACCTTC
V: TRBV7-2; D: TRBD1; J: TRBJ1-1; size: NA; CDR3: CASSLALSQGATFF; DNA: TGTGCCAGCAGCTTAGCGCTGAGCCAGGGGGCAACTTTCTTT
V: TRBV4-1; D: TRBD2; J: TRBJ2-7; size: NA; CDR3: CASSQQTGLARYEQYF; DNA: TGCGCCAGCAGCCAACAGACAGGACTAGCGAGATACGAGCAGTACTTC
V: TRBV7-9; D: NA; J: TRBJ1-1; size: NA; CDR3: CASSSSQGRNTEAFF; DNA: TGTGCCAGCAGCTCGTCTCAGGGAAGGAACACTGAAGCTTTCTTT
V: TRBV6-6; D: NA; J: TRBJ2-7; size: NA; CDR3: CASSSASGLLYEQYF; DNA: TGTGCCAGCTCGTCGGCCAGCGGGTTACTCTACGAGCAGTACTTC
V: TRBV29-1; D: TRBD1; J: TRBJ2-7; size: NA; CDR3: CSGTGVDYEQYF; DNA: TGCAGCGGAACAGGGGTGGACTACGAGCAGTACTTC
V: TRBV19; D: NA; J: TRBJ2-3; size: NA; CDR3: CASSAQTRVTDTQYF; DNA: TGTGCCAGTAGTGCCCAGACTAGGGTCACAGATACGCAGTATTTT
V: TRBV27; D: TRBD1; J: TRBJ1-5; size: NA; CDR3: CASSSLPGQDQPQHF; DNA: TGTGCCAGCAGTTCGCTTCCGGGACAGGATCAGCCCCAGCATTTT
V: TRBV12-2; D: NA; J: TRBJ2-5; size: NA; CDR3: CASRPKTSGPQETQYF; DNA: TGTGCAAGTCGCCCCAAGACTAGCGGGCCACAAGAGACCCAGTACTTC
V: TRBV10-3; D: NA; J: TRBJ1-1; size: NA; CDR3: CAISEALTGEAFF; DNA: TGTGCCATCAGTGAGGCATTGACAGGTGAAGCTTTCTTT
V: TRBV2; D: TRBD2; J: TRBJ2-3; size: NA; CDR3: CASSDFLAGVSDTQYF; DNA: TGTGCCAGCAGTGACTTCCTAGCGGGAGTTTCGGATACGCAGTATTTT
V: TRBV7-3; D: NA; J: TRBJ1-5; size: NA; CDR3: CASSSRKGQPQHF; DNA: TGTGCCAGCAGCTCTAGAAAAGGTCAGCCCCAGCATTTT
V: TRBV5-4; D: NA; J: TRBJ2-7; size: NA; CDR3: CASSLGTYSYEQYF; DNA: TGTGCCAGCAGCTTGGGGACATATTCCTACGAGCAGTACTTC
V: TRBV13; D: NA; J: TRBJ2-2; size: once; CDR3: CASSQNRDTGELFF; DNA: TGTGCCAGCAGTCAAAACAGGGACACCGGGGAGCTGTTTTTT
V: TRBV27; D: NA; J: TRBJ1-2; size: NA; CDR3: CASSFWTDDNYGYTF; DNA: TGTGCCAGCAGTTTTTGGACAGACGATAACTATGGCTACACCTTC
V: TRBV30; D: NA; J: TRBJ2-7; size: NA; CDR3: CAWSVGSTIEQYF; DNA: TGTGCCTGGAGTGTCGGGAGTACGATCGAGCAGTACTTC
V: TRBV20-1; D: NA; J: TRBJ2-5; size: NA; CDR3: CSARQQETQYF; DNA: TGCAGTGCTAGACAGCAAGAGACCCAGTACTTC
V: TRBV7-9; D: TRBD2; J: TRBJ2-7; size: NA; CDR3: CASRGFREVSYEQYF; DNA: TGTGCCAGCAGAGGTTTTCGGGAGGTTTCCTACGAGCAGTACTTC
V: TRBV28; D: TRBD1; J: TRBJ2-7; size: NA; CDR3: CASSFDRGHEQYF; DNA: TGTGCCAGCAGTTTCGACAGGGGACACGAGCAGTACTTC
V: TRBV20-1; D: TRBD2; J: TRBJ2-1; size: NA; CDR3: CSARLAGGLFF; DNA: TGCAGTGCTAGACTAGCGGGAGGGTTGTTCTTC
V: TRBV27; D: TRBD2; J: TRBJ2-5; size: NA; CDR3: CARRLAGGCETQYF; DNA: TGTGCCAGAAGACTAGCGGGAGGATGCGAGACCCAGTACTTC
V: TRBV5-5; D: NA; J: TRBJ2-7; size: NA; CDR3: CASSLRDLSYEQYF; DNA: TGTGCCAGCAGCTTGAGGGACTTAAGCTACGAGCAGTACTTC
V: TRBV11-2; D: NA; J: TRBJ1-1; size: NA; CDR3: CASSLADGGGTEAFF; DNA: TGCGCCAGCAGCCTCGCGGACGGGGGGGGCACTGAAGCTTTCTTT
V: TRBV6-5; D: TRBD1; J: TRBJ1-1; size: NA; CDR3: CASSYLTGGFTEAFF; DNA: TGTGCCAGCAGTTACTTGACAGGGGGCTTCACTGAAGCTTTCTTT
V: TRBV11-2; D: TRBD1; J: TRBJ2-7; size: once; CDR3: CASSKAGQGVYEQYF; DNA: TGTGCCAGCAGCAAGGCGGGACAGGGGGTTTACGAGCAGTACTTC
V: TRBV5-1; D: NA; J: TRBJ2-3; size: NA; CDR3: CASRRFSSTDTQYF; DNA: TGCGCCAGCAGGCGGTTTTCTAGCACAGATACGCAGTATTTT
V: TRBV5-6; D: TRBD1; J: TRBJ2-1; size: NA; CDR3: CASYRFDRESEQFF; DNA: TGTGCCAGCTACCGCTTCGACAGGGAGAGTGAGCAGTTCTTC
V: TRBV9; D: TRBD1; J: TRBJ2-1; size: NA; CDR3: CASSVGQVNEQFF; DNA: TGTGCCAGCAGCGTGGGACAGGTAAATGAGCAGTTCTTC
V: TRBV6-5; D: NA; J: TRBJ2-2; size: NA; CDR3: CASIKGGSTGELFF; DNA: TGTGCCAGCATCAAGGGGGGGTCCACCGGGGAGCTGTTTTTT
V: TRBV5-1; D: NA; J: TRBJ2-7; size: few; CDR3: CASSLDSFYEQYF; DNA: TGCGCCAGCAGCTTGGACAGCTTCTACGAGCAGTACTTC
V: TRBV14; D: NA; J: TRBJ1-3; size: NA; CDR3: CASSPASGNTIYF; DNA: TGTGCCAGCAGCCCCGCGTCTGGAAACACCATATATTTT
V: TRBV5-1; D: NA; J: TRBJ1-2; size: NA; CDR3: CASSPGNPQGYTF; DNA: TGCGCCAGCAGCCCTGGCAACCCGCAGGGCTACACCTTC
V: TRBV21-1; D: NA; J: TRBJ2-7; size: NA; CDR3: CASSIRRPASGLYEQYF; DNA: TGTGCCAGCAGCATCCGCCGACCCGCTAGCGGACTCTACGAGCAGTACTTC
V: TRBV28; D: TRBD1; J: TRBJ1-2; size: NA; CDR3: CASRSQGALGYTF; DNA: TGTGCCAGCAGATCCCAGGGGGCGTTGGGCTACACCTTC
V: TRBV28; D: NA; J: TRBJ2-7; size: NA; CDR3: CASSLGQGSYEQYF; DNA: TGTGCCAGCAGTTTAGGGCAGGGAAGCTACGAGCAGTACTTC
V: TRBV19; D: NA; J: TRBJ2-6; size: NA; CDR3: CASSRGSGANVLTF; DNA: TGTGCCAGTAGTCGGGGGTCTGGGGCCAACGTCCTGACTTTC
V: TRBV7-6; D: TRBD2; J: TRBJ2-2; size: NA; CDR3: CASSDLGGRTGELFF; DNA: TGTGCCAGCAGTGATCTCGGGGGGAGGACCGGGGAGCTGTTTTTT
V: TRBV19; D: TRBD1; J: TRBJ2-5; size: NA; CDR3: CASRSASAGTGGKETQYF; DNA: TGTGCCAGTAGGTCAGCCTCCGCCGGGACAGGGGGTAAAGAGACCCAGTACTTC